The text below deals with one T cell receptor (beta chain). What it binds is unknown. These data are taken from a study of beta chain features in type 1 diabetes. Whole-study context: Patients did not differ from healthy donors in age, gender or cell yield.

Reverse transcribing all isolated RNA meant expressed TCRB transcripts were sequenced. Only in-frame clones appear in the TCRdb table, and some are missing; sequencing was by immunoSEQ multiplex PCR. In the table there are around 250,000 clones, approximately 14% of which are singletons. The study, taken as a whole, reports: Moderately but significantly shorter TCRB CDR3s were found in Type 1 diabetes patients in all four CD4+ subsets. Type 1 diabetes patients had fewer VDJ junction insertions and more deletions. Possible PCR preference for shorter templates applied equally to patients and controls. Still unanswered here is whether HLA type influences TCRB rearrangement.

The CDR3 is 14 amino acids. The junction had 10 bases not matched to a gene; V was cut back by 6 bases and J by 4 bases. Germline-derived CDR1 and CDR2 are SGHNT and YYREEE (reference sequence). The genes are TRBV5-4 and TRBJ2-7; 7 bases line up with TRBD1. The receptor's source is a young man with type 1 diabetes. The specimen sequenced was naive CD4+ T cells from blood. The CDR3 sequence: CASTDDRVTYEQYF. CDR3 nucleotides: TGTGCCAGCACCGATGACAGGGTTACGTACGAGCAGTACTTC.